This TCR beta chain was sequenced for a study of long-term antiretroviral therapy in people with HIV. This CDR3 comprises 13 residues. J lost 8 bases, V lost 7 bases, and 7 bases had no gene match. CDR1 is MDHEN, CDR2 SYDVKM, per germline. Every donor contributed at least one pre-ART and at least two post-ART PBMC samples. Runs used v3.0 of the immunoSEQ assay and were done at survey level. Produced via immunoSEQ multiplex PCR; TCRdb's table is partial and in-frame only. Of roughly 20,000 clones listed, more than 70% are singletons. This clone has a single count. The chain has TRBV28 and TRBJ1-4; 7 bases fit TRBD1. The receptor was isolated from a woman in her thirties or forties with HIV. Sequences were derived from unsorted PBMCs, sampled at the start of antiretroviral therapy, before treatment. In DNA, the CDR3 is TGTGCCAGCAAGAAACAGGGGCGGGAAAAACTGTTTTTT. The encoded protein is CASKKQGREKLFF.